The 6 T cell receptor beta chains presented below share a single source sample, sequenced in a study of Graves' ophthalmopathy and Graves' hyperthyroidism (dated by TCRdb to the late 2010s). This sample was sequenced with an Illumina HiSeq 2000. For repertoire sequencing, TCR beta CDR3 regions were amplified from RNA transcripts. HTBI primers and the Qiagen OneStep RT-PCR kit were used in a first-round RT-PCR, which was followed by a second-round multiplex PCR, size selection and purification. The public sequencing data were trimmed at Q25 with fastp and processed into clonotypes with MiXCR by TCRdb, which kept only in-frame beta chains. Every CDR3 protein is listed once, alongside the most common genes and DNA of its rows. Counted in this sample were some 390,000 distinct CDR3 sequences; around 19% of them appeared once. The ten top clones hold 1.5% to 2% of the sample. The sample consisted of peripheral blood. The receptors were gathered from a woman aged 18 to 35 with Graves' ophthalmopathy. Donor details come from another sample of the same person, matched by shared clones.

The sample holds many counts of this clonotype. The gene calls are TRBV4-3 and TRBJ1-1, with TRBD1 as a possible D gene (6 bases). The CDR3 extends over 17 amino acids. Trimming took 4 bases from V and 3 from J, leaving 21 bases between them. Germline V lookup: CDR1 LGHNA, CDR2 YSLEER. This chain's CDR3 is CASSLRFNRVGDTEAFF. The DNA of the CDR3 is TGCGCCAGCAGCCTCAGATTTAACAGGGTCGGGGACACTGAAGCTTTCTTT.

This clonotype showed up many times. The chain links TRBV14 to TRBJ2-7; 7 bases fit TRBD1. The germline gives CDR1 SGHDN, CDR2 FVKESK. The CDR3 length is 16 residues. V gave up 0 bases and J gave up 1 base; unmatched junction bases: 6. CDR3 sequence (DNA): TGTGCCAGCAGCCAAGATTACAGGGGCCCGTCCTACGAGCAGTACTTC. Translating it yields CASSQDYRGPSYEQYF.

CDR3 sequence (DNA): TGTGCCAGCAGTGAAGAGTTAGGGATTGGAGGCTATGGCTACACCTTC. Encoded protein: CASSEELGIGGYGYTF. The chain recombines TRBV6-1 with TRBJ1-2; D ambiguous. Germline V CDR1 and CDR2: MNHNS, SASEGT. There are 16 residues in the CDR3. The germline V and J ends were trimmed by 1 base and 4 bases, with 16 bases remaining between them.

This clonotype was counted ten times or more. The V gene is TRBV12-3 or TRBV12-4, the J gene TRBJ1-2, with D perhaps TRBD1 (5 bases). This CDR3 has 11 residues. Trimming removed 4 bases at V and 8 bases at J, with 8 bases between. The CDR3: CASSWRQGYTF. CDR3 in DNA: TGTGCCAGCAGTTGGAGACAGGGCTACACCTTC.

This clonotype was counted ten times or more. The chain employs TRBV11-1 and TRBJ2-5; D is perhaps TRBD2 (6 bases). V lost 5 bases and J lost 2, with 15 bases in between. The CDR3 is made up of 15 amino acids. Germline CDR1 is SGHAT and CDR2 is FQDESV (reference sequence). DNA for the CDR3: TGTGCCAGCAGCCTCCCCCGCCGGGAGCAAGAGACCCAGTACTTC. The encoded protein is CASSLPRREQETQYF. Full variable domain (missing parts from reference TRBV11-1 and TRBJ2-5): EAEVAQSPRYKITEKSQAVAFWCDPISGHATLYWYRQILGQGPELLVQFQDESVVDDSQLPKDRFSAERLKGVDSTLKIQPAELGDSAMYLCASSLPRREQETQYFGPGTRLLVL.

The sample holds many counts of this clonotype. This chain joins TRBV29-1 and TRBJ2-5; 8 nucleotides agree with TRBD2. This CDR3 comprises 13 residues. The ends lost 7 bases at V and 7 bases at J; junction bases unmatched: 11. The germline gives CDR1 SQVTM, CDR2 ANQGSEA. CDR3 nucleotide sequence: TGCAGCGCGGGGGGGGAGGGAACGGCGACCCAGTACTTC. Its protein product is CSAGGEGTATQYF.